This paragraph covers one T cell receptor (beta chain) sequence. Its antigen is not identified. V was trimmed by 5 bases and J by 0 bases, leaving 17 bases between them. From germline, CDR1 is MDHEN and CDR2 SYDVKM. The CDR3 extends over 18 amino acids. Selected positively for CCR7 and CD45RO-negative, naive CD8 cells excluded terminally differentiated effector memory CD45RA+ cells. Replicate PCRs run on sorted subsets employed roughly 190 ng DNA, about 27,000 T cell genomes. Original data processing: ImmunoSEQ gave junction-only sequences without quality scores, so filtering differed. Only in-frame clones appear in the TCRdb table, and some are missing; sequencing was by immunoSEQ multiplex PCR. The V and J calls and clone size are taken from that table; D and trimming were inferred from the DNA. This table holds around 560,000 clones, about 95% found once. The entry originates in a study of shared clonotypes between healthy human individuals. Study details: Per donor, CD8 memory used one plate, CD8 naive used two, CD4 memory used three and CD4 naive used three.

Study observations and caveats: Estimated richness was generally greater in naive than memory subsets.

The rearrangement joins TRBV28 to TRBJ2-6; possibly TRBD1 or TRBD2 for D (5 bases each). The TCR comes from a woman between 25 and 40 years old in good health. Sequencing was done on a sample of naive CD8+ T cells sorted from blood. Here the CDR3 DNA reads TGTGCCAGCAGTCCTCCGGGACGGGACCACTCTGGGGCCAACGTCCTGACTTTC. Residues: CASSPPGRDHSGANVLTF.